This is a list of T cell receptor beta chains from one sample in a study of blood T cell repertoires in COVID-19. Produced via immunoSEQ multiplex PCR; TCRdb's table is partial and in-frame only. The profile shows about 440,000 clones, about 87% of them singletons. Sequenced material: peripheral blood. The receptors originated from a woman in her fifties or sixties with COVID-19, enrolled during active disease. CDR3s leave out the opening cysteine and the closing phenylalanine or tryptophan. Fields, in order: CDR3 protein, V gene, clone size, J gene. Some rows have no size entry. The others give once, few or many, or a class for an expanded clone.

cdr3_aa: ASSSSGTGRTEAF
v_call: TRBV5-1
clone_size: -
j_call: TRBJ1-1

cdr3_aa: ATSVEVTGELF
v_call: TRBV24-1
clone_size: -
j_call: TRBJ2-2

cdr3_aa: ASIMGRQGVTSYEQY
v_call: TRBV2
clone_size: -
j_call: TRBJ2-7

cdr3_aa: ASSPSRSQETQY
v_call: TRBV18
clone_size: few
j_call: TRBJ2-5

cdr3_aa: ASSLLSSYNSPLH
v_call: TRBV28
clone_size: -
j_call: TRBJ1-6

cdr3_aa: ASSSFTGAETQY
v_call: TRBV7-2
clone_size: -
j_call: TRBJ2-5

cdr3_aa: ATLNRDSKTYEQY
v_call: TRBV24-1
clone_size: -
j_call: TRBJ2-7

cdr3_aa: ASSLGVAGGITDTQY
v_call: TRBV7-9
clone_size: -
j_call: TRBJ2-3

cdr3_aa: ASRRSGENEQY
v_call: TRBV6-5
clone_size: -
j_call: TRBJ2-7

cdr3_aa: ASGSGGSTDTQY
v_call: TRBV25-1
clone_size: -
j_call: TRBJ2-3

cdr3_aa: ASSFRGFQETQY
v_call: TRBV11-1
clone_size: -
j_call: TRBJ2-5

cdr3_aa: ASSLATDTQY
v_call: TRBV12-3/TRBV12-4
clone_size: once
j_call: TRBJ2-3

cdr3_aa: ASSPPDILVELNTEAF
v_call: TRBV7-9
clone_size: -
j_call: TRBJ1-1

cdr3_aa: ASSPDRNQPQH
v_call: TRBV3-1/TRBV3-2
clone_size: once
j_call: TRBJ1-5

cdr3_aa: ASSLKASGYQETQY
v_call: TRBV27
clone_size: -
j_call: TRBJ2-5

cdr3_aa: ASSQFSILNYGYT
v_call: TRBV3-1/TRBV3-2
clone_size: -
j_call: TRBJ1-2

cdr3_aa: ASTLKGADTGELF
v_call: TRBV2
clone_size: -
j_call: TRBJ2-2

cdr3_aa: ASSERGSSTDTQY
v_call: TRBV10-1
clone_size: once
j_call: TRBJ2-3

cdr3_aa: ASSEARLGLVNTEAF
v_call: TRBV6-1
clone_size: -
j_call: TRBJ1-1

cdr3_aa: ASRGGQGLAGELF
v_call: TRBV19
clone_size: once
j_call: TRBJ2-2

cdr3_aa: ASSRTGTHSGNTIY
v_call: TRBV19
clone_size: -
j_call: TRBJ1-3

cdr3_aa: ASSLGSSGNTIY
v_call: TRBV4-1
clone_size: -
j_call: TRBJ1-3

cdr3_aa: ASSHDTRTQGANTQY
v_call: TRBV4-1
clone_size: -
j_call: TRBJ2-3

cdr3_aa: ASSGTSRETQY
v_call: TRBV19
clone_size: -
j_call: TRBJ2-5

cdr3_aa: ASSPSTGFKDTQY
v_call: TRBV28
clone_size: -
j_call: TRBJ2-3

cdr3_aa: SVRTGESPLH
v_call: TRBV29-1
clone_size: few
j_call: TRBJ1-6

cdr3_aa: ASSLVRAGDGGYT
v_call: TRBV5-1
clone_size: -
j_call: TRBJ1-2

cdr3_aa: ASSVGGGGAVDTQY
v_call: TRBV9
clone_size: -
j_call: TRBJ2-3

cdr3_aa: ASSVEVLASDEQF
v_call: TRBV9
clone_size: -
j_call: TRBJ2-1

cdr3_aa: SAPGGYT
v_call: TRBV20-1
clone_size: -
j_call: TRBJ1-2

cdr3_aa: ASSEGAGRTEAF
v_call: TRBV2
clone_size: once
j_call: TRBJ1-1

cdr3_aa: ASSIYGGLTGANVLT
v_call: TRBV19
clone_size: -
j_call: TRBJ2-6

cdr3_aa: ASSEQGATETQY
v_call: TRBV19
clone_size: once
j_call: TRBJ2-5

cdr3_aa: ASSLDRSSTSPLH
v_call: TRBV7-9
clone_size: few
j_call: TRBJ1-6

cdr3_aa: ASSYVRQGRTNEQF
v_call: TRBV6-9
clone_size: -
j_call: TRBJ2-1

cdr3_aa: ASSDETGGDEQY
v_call: TRBV10-1
clone_size: -
j_call: TRBJ2-7

cdr3_aa: AWSWQGVNYGYT
v_call: TRBV30
clone_size: few
j_call: TRBJ1-2

cdr3_aa: ASSPQGRRNSPLH
v_call: TRBV5-8
clone_size: -
j_call: TRBJ1-6

cdr3_aa: ASSDGRAHAQH
v_call: TRBV25-1
clone_size: -
j_call: TRBJ1-5

cdr3_aa: ASSYPSGEQF
v_call: TRBV12-3/TRBV12-4
clone_size: -
j_call: TRBJ2-1

cdr3_aa: ASIKEQQNTEAF
v_call: TRBV2
clone_size: once
j_call: TRBJ1-1